Each of the 29 T cell receptor beta chains below was sequenced from the same sample in a study of T cell changes during pregnancy in multiple sclerosis. Some clones are missing from TCRdb's copy, which holds only in-frame ones; the method was immunoSEQ multiplex PCR. The table records 100,000 to 130,000 clones, around 90% of them present only once. The starting material was peripheral blood, obtained in the third trimester of pregnancy. These receptors were collected from a female donor in good health, enrolled as a control in a pregnancy study.

This clone appeared once. The chain recombines TRBV9 with TRBJ2-6, with D unresolved. There are 15 residues in the CDR3. V shed 1 base and J shed 0 bases, with 5 bases lying between them. Looked up from germline, CDR1 is SGDLS and CDR2 is YYNGEE. CDR3 amino acids: CASSVQVSGANVLTF. CDR3 DNA sequence: TGTGCCAGCAGCGTACAGGTCTCTGGGGCCAACGTCCTGACTTTC.

The CDR3 loop reads CASSVSETGQGWTDTQYF. The CDR3 region has the DNA TGTGCCAGCAGCGTAAGCGAAACCGGACAGGGATGGACAGATACGCAGTATTTT. The chain couples TRBV9 to TRBJ2-3, with 8 bases matching TRBD1. This CDR3 contains 18 residues. V gave up 1 base and J gave up 3 bases; unmatched junction bases: 13. CDR1 is SGDLS and CDR2 is YYNGEE in the germline V gene.

This chain connects TRBV7-8 to TRBJ2-1; D is undetermined. Germline values: CDR1 SGHVS, CDR2 FQNEAQ. The CDR3 is made up of 13 amino acids. V lost 5 bases to trimming and J lost 8 bases, with 13 bases between them. CDR3 nucleotides: TGTGCCAGCAGCCACCTCTCTCTAGATGAGCAGTTCTTC. This sequence encodes CASSHLSLDEQFF.

The V call is TRBV7-3, the J call TRBJ2-2; 9 nucleotides align to TRBD1. V lost 5 bases and J lost 0; bases outside the gene matches: 4. Per the germline V gene, CDR1 is SGHTA and CDR2 is FQGTGA. The CDR3 spans 16 residues. The CDR3 sequence: CASSARQGANTGELFF. The CDR3, as DNA: TGTGCCAGCAGCGCCCGACAGGGGGCGAACACCGGGGAGCTGTTTTTT.

The V call is TRBV5-1, the J call TRBJ2-2; a possible D gene is TRBD1 (6 bases). This CDR3 spans 15 amino acids. Looked up from germline, CDR1 is SGHRS and CDR2 is YFSETQ. V gave up 0 bases and J gave up 6 bases, with 12 bases separating them. CDR3 protein: CASSLAATGAGELFF. CDR3 in DNA: TGCGCCAGCAGCTTGGCCGCGACAGGAGCCGGGGAGCTGTTTTTT.

This chain links TRBV7-2 with TRBJ2-3; 8 nucleotides line up with TRBD1. CDR1 is SGHTA, CDR2 FQGNSA, per germline. This CDR3 is 15 amino acids long. Losses at the gene ends were 5 bases for V and 4 bases for J; bases not matched to a gene: 8. The CDR3 is CASSPWDRRADTQYF. CDR3 DNA: TGTGCCAGCAGCCCATGGGACAGGCGGGCAGATACGCAGTATTTT.

The chain carries TRBV6-6 and TRBJ2-4, with D possibly being TRBD1 (6 bases). Trimming removed 6 bases from V and 0 bases from J, with 12 bases in between. Per the germline V gene, CDR1 is MNHNY and CDR2 is SVGAGI (reference sequence). The CDR3 has 15 residues. The CDR3 loop reads CASSDTGLAKNIQYF. In nucleotides, the CDR3 is TGTGCCAGCAGCGACACAGGGTTAGCCAAAAACATTCAGTACTTC.

The rearrangement links TRBV11-2 to TRBJ2-7; a weak D match, TRBD1 (5 bases). CDR1 is SGHAT, CDR2 FQNNGV, per germline. The CDR3 is 13 residues long. V was clipped by 1 base and J by 2 bases, with 6 bases between them. CDR3 region: CASSLGQPYEQYF. CDR3 coding DNA: TGTGCCAGCAGCTTAGGACAGCCCTACGAGCAGTACTTC.

V and J are TRBV4-3 and TRBJ2-1; TRBD2 matches at 9 bases. The CDR3 spans 15 residues. V dropped 4 bases and J dropped 6; count of bases not matched to a gene: 7. From germline, CDR1 is LGHNA and CDR2 YSLEER. In DNA form, the CDR3 reads TGCGCCAGCAGCCCCCGACTAGCGGCCCCCAATGAGCAGTTCTTC. As protein: CASSPRLAAPNEQFF.

The chain uses TRBV6-1 and TRBJ1-2; D ambiguous. Germline CDR1 is MNHNS and CDR2 is SASEGT. V gave up 2 bases and J gave up 0 bases, with 13 bases separating them. The CDR3 totals 16 residues. CDR3 nucleotides: TGTGCCAGCAGTGAAATCGGTGCAGGCTCTAACTATGGCTACACCTTC. It codes for CASSEIGAGSNYGYTF.

The V gene is TRBV7-2, the J gene TRBJ1-3, with 7 bases matching TRBD1. The CDR3 is made up of 15 amino acids. V lost 5 bases, J lost 3 bases, and 7 bases stayed unmatched. CDR1 is SGHTA and CDR2 is FQGNSA in the germline V gene. CDR3 loop: CASSHGRDSGNTIYF. The CDR3 DNA reads TGTGCCAGCAGCCATGGTAGGGACAGTGGAAACACCATATATTTT.

The V and J genes are TRBV30 and TRBJ1-5; D gene uncertain. Trimming shortened V by 0 bases and J by 4 bases, and 10 bases separated the two germline ends. Germline CDR1 reads GTSNPN; CDR2 reads SVGIG (reference sequence). The CDR3 has 14 amino acids. The CDR3 sequence is CAWSVSGINQPQHF. The CDR3 DNA is TGTGCCTGGAGTGTAAGCGGGATTAATCAGCCCCAGCATTTT.

V and J are TRBV7-9 and TRBJ1-2; D might be TRBD1 (5 bases). Between the trimmed V and J ends, which lost 5 bases and 1 base, there was a span of 8 bases. CDR3 length equals 13 residues. The germline gives CDR1 SEHNR, CDR2 FQNEAQ (reference sequence). The CDR3 DNA sequence: TGTGCCAGCAGCCAGACAGATAACTATGGCTACACCTTC. Its protein product is CASSQTDNYGYTF.

This chain connects TRBV19 to TRBJ1-2, with D perhaps matching TRBD1 (5 bases). V shed 4 bases and J shed 0 bases, with 9 bases lying between them. Germline CDR1 LNHDA, CDR2 SQIVND (reference sequence). The CDR3 consists of 14 residues. CDR3 region: CASSSRVTNYGYTF. Written as DNA, the CDR3 is TGTGCCAGTAGTAGCAGGGTTACTAACTATGGCTACACCTTC.

V gene TRBV6-5 combines with J gene TRBJ2-3; TRBD2 aligns across 8 bases. CDR1 and CDR2 (germline): MNHEY, SVGAGI. Trimming at V came to 0 bases and at J to 6 bases, leaving 5 bases not matched to a gene. This CDR3 region has 15 residues. The CDR3 sequence: CASSYSGGGLDTQYF. DNA of the CDR3: TGTGCCAGCAGTTACTCCGGCGGGGGGCTGGATACGCAGTATTTT.

The chain links TRBV9 to TRBJ2-1, with 10 positions matching TRBD2. Germline V gives CDR1 SGDLS, CDR2 YYNGEE. Trimming removed 0 bases from V and 0 bases from J; junction bases left unmatched: 6. The CDR3 is made up of 18 amino acids. The CDR3 reads CASSVGAGGWSSYNEQFF. CDR3 bases: TGTGCCAGCAGCGTAGGAGCGGGGGGGTGGAGCTCCTACAATGAGCAGTTCTTC.

The gene calls are TRBV6-5 and TRBJ2-2; 9 bases match TRBD1. Trimming at V came to 6 bases and at J to 6 bases, leaving 8 bases not matched to a gene. The germline gives CDR1 MNHEY, CDR2 SVGAGI. There are 15 residues in the CDR3. The CDR3 spells CASRRRQGEAGELFF. CDR3 DNA: TGTGCCAGCAGGCGCCGACAGGGGGAAGCCGGGGAGCTGTTTTTT.

The V and J genes are TRBV29-1 and TRBJ2-7; tentatively, D is TRBD1 (6 bases). CDR1 is SQVTM, CDR2 ANQGSEA, per germline. The CDR3 loop spans 11 amino acids. V dropped 7 bases and J dropped 3 bases, with 10 bases sitting between them. DNA of the CDR3: TGCAGCGCGGGACACCTCTACGAGCAGTACTTC. It specifies CSAGHLYEQYF.

V and J are TRBV27 and TRBJ1-4; TRBD1 aligns across 9 bases. CDR1 is MNHEY and CDR2 is SMNVEV in the germline V gene (reference sequence). With V trimmed by 8 bases and J by 8 bases, 9 bases remained unmatched. This CDR3 spans 14 amino acids. Here the CDR3 reads CASGNRQGEEKLFF. DNA for the CDR3: TGTGCCAGCGGGAACAGACAGGGGGAGGAAAAACTGTTTTTT.

The rearrangement joins TRBV10-3 to TRBJ1-1; perhaps TRBD1 as D (5 bases). Trimming took 6 bases from V and 0 from J, leaving 11 bases between them. The CDR3 covers 14 residues. Germline V lookup: CDR1 ENHRY, CDR2 SYGVKD. CDR3 bases: TGTGCCATCAGGGACACCCTTATGAACACTGAAGCTTTCTTT. It specifies CAIRDTLMNTEAFF.

This chain joins TRBV30 and TRBJ1-1; D unresolved. The CDR3 loop spans 11 amino acids. Germline-derived CDR1 and CDR2 are GTSNPN and SVGIG (reference sequence). With 0 bases removed from V and 5 bases from J, the gap between germline ends came to 4 bases. Here the CDR3 reads CAWSVLTEAFF. The CDR3 DNA follows: TGTGCCTGGAGTGTACTTACTGAAGCTTTCTTT. The full variable domain, with the rest looked up from reference TRBV30 and TRBJ1-1, is SQTIHQWPATLVQPVGSPLSLECTVEGTSNPNLYWYRQAAGRGLQLLFYSVGIGQISSEVPQNLSASRPQDRQFILSSKKLLLSDSGFYLCAWSVLTEAFFGQGTRLTVV.

The chain is built from TRBV11-2 and TRBJ1-4; unclear D gene. The CDR3 length is 16 residues. Germline lookup yields CDR1 SGHAT and CDR2 FQNNGV. V was shortened by 7 bases and J by 8 bases, with 23 bases between the two germline ends. Here the CDR3 reads CASTLGRWGAREKLFF. In DNA, the CDR3 is TGTGCCAGCACCCTTGGGAGGTGGGGAGCGCGCGAAAAACTGTTTTTT. Full variable domain (missing parts from reference TRBV11-2 and TRBJ1-4): EAGVAQSPRYKIIEKRQSVAFWCNPISGHATLYWYQQILGQGPKLLIQFQNNGVVDDSQLPKDRFSAERLKGVDSTLKIQPAKLEDSAVYLCASTLGRWGAREKLFFGSGTQLSVL.

The chain employs TRBV29-1 and TRBJ1-2; 9 bases map to TRBD1. V trimming: 6 bases; J trimming: 0 bases; junction bases outside the gene matches: 2. Germline CDR1 reads SQVTM; CDR2 reads ANQGSEA. This CDR3 contains 13 residues. The CDR3 is CSVGTGTNYGYTF. For the CDR3, the DNA is TGCAGCGTCGGGACAGGGACTAACTATGGCTACACCTTC.

V usage is TRBV7-9 and J usage is TRBJ1-5, with D hard to call. The CDR3 is 14 amino acids. Germline-derived CDR1 and CDR2 are SEHNR and FQNEAQ (reference sequence). V lost 3 bases, J lost 5 bases, and 11 bases lay in between. This CDR3 is CASSLAGRDQPQHF. The CDR3 DNA follows: TGTGCCAGCAGCTTGGCAGGTCGCGATCAGCCCCAGCATTTT. The whole variable domain, remainder taken from reference TRBV7-9 and TRBJ1-5, is DTGVSQNPRHKITKRGQNVTFRCDPISEHNRLYWYRQTLGQGPEFLTYFQNEAQLEKSRLLSDRFSAERPKGSFSTLEIQRTEQGDSAMYLCASSLAGRDQPQHFGDGTRLSIL.

The chain has TRBV4-3 and TRBJ1-2; 7 bases match TRBD1. The germline V gene encodes CDR1 LGHNA and CDR2 YSLEER. This CDR3 has 16 amino acids. Unmatched junction bases numbered 7, after V lost 3 bases and J lost 0 bases. CDR3 residues: CASSQAIQGTNYGYTF. CDR3 nucleotide sequence: TGCGCCAGCAGCCAGGCTATACAGGGGACTAACTATGGCTACACCTTC.

The chain employs TRBV4-3 and TRBJ2-7; 9 bases map to TRBD2. Germline CDR1 is LGHNA and CDR2 is YSLEER. The CDR3 runs to 16 residues. The ends lost 0 bases at V and 6 bases at J; junction bases unmatched: 9. The CDR3 sequence is CASSQDQARGGGEQYF. The CDR3 DNA follows: TGCGCCAGCAGCCAAGATCAGGCGCGGGGGGGCGGCGAGCAGTACTTC.

The chain is built from TRBV11-3 and TRBJ2-7; D may be TRBD1 (6 bases). V shed 5 bases and J shed 3 bases, with 20 bases lying between them. Germline V lookup: CDR1 SGHNT, CDR2 YENEEA. The CDR3 has 16 residues. The CDR3 loop is CASSPGPQGRGYEQYF. For the CDR3, the DNA is TGTGCCAGCAGCCCGGGTCCCCAGGGGAGAGGCTACGAGCAGTACTTC.

The chain combines TRBV4-3 with TRBJ1-1; D is possibly TRBD1 (6 bases). Per germline, CDR1 LGHNA and CDR2 YSLEER. The CDR3 runs to 15 residues. With 0 bases removed from V and 6 bases from J, the gap between germline ends came to 14 bases. CDR3 DNA: TGCGCCAGCAGCCAAGACGCGGGGGCGGGCGCTGAAGCTTTCTTT. This encodes CASSQDAGAGAEAFF.

The rearrangement links TRBV30 to TRBJ1-5; D is perhaps TRBD1 (5 bases). Trimming stripped 3 bases from V and 7 bases from J, with 16 bases between. Germline V gene lookup returns CDR1 GTSNPN and CDR2 SVGIG (reference sequence). The CDR3 contains 14 residues. The CDR3 spells CAWSSRQPPQPQHF. In DNA, the CDR3 is TGTGCCTGGAGCTCCAGACAGCCTCCACAGCCCCAGCATTTT. Drawing the rest from reference TRBV30 and TRBJ1-5, the complete variable domain is SQTIHQWPATLVQPVGSPLSLECTVEGTSNPNLYWYRQAAGRGLQLLFYSVGIGQISSEVPQNLSASRPQDRQFILSSKKLLLSDSGFYLCAWSSRQPPQPQHFGDGTRLSIL.